This section outlines one T cell receptor beta chain sequence together with its context. The target antigen is unknown. This sample was included in a study of T cells in localized non-small cell lung cancer. Study-wide results and limits: The appearance of a median roughly 58 of the top 100 tumor clones was seen in adjacent lung. There was higher T cell clonality in uninvolved adjacent lung than in tumor, and it was highest there.

Using immunoSEQ multiplex PCR, the repertoire was profiled, and TCRdb retains in-frame clones only, with some absent. Of fewer than 45,000 clones in the sample, 70% to 90% are singletons; the top ten hold 6.4%. This specimen consisted of peripheral blood, obtained before any cancer treatment. This clonotype was obtained from a man aged 35-69 years with stage I lung adenocarcinoma.

CDR3 nucleotide sequence: TGCGCCAGCAGCAAGGACAGGGGAAATGAGCAGTTCTTC. Protein: CASSKDRGNEQFF. The gene calls are TRBV5-1 and TRBJ2-1, with 9 nucleotides matching TRBD1. V dropped 4 bases and J dropped 7; count of bases not matched to a gene: 3. The CDR3 runs to 13 residues. Germline V CDR1 and CDR2: SGHRS, YFSETQ.